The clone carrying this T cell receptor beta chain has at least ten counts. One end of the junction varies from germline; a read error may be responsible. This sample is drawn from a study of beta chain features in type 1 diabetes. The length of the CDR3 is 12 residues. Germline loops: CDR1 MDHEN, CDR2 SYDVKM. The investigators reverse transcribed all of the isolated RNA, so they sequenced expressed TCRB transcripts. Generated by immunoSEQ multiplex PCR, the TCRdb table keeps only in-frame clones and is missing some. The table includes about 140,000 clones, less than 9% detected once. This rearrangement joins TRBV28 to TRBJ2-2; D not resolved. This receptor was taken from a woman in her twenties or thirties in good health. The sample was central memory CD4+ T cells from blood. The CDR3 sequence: CASSPNSGELFF. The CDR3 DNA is TGTGCCAGCAGTCCGAACAGCGGGGAGCTGTTTTTT.